This T cell receptor beta chain comes out of a study of radiation and T cells in renal cell carcinoma. Study outcomes and limitations: No pretreatment tumor biopsies were available for baseline clonotypes.

The count of this clone is one. The antigen remains unidentified. With 5 bases clipped from V and 6 bases from J, the junction kept 6 bases outside the gene matches. The CDR3 sequence is 14 residues long. Germline CDR1 SGHTA, CDR2 FQGNSA. The time point was: baseline pretreatment blood. Regarding treatment: 15 Gy SBRT to primary tumor, nephrectomy 4 weeks later. The patient's renal cell carcinoma had clear cell pathology. Repertoires were generated with immunoSEQ multiplex PCR, while TCRdb's copy carries only in-frame clones and drops some. The sample holds 130,000 or so clones, 70% to 90% seen once. The receptor was derived from a woman between 45 and 60 years old with renal cell carcinoma. The gene calls are TRBV7-2 and TRBJ2-7; the match to TRBD1 covers 11 bases. Sample: blood, taken from a patient whose treatment included radiotherapy and nephrectomy. Written as DNA, the CDR3 is TGTGCCAGCAGCCCCGGGACAGGGGGGATCGAGCAGTACTTC. The encoded protein is CASSPGTGGIEQYF.